The 3 T cell receptor beta chains presented below share a single source sample, sequenced in a study of T cell repertoires in cytomegalovirus infection. These receptors' targets are unknown. MiXCR, applied by TCRdb to the reads, yields one record per CDR3 protein. The table has approximately 310,000 distinct CDR3 sequences, 25% seen once. This specimen consisted of cultured PBMCs, obtained from culture after CMV antigen stimulation. The receptors shown here come from a human donor in good health (CMV status not recorded). Some clones in this sample may be carry-over from other donors' samples.

This sequence joins TRBV6-9 and TRBJ2-7; D not resolved. This CDR3 comprises 12 residues. The V gene's germline CDR1 is MNHGY and CDR2 SVAAGI. V lost 4 bases to trimming and J lost 6 bases, with 10 bases between them. This CDR3 is CASSSAGGEQYV. The CDR3 region has the DNA TGTGCCAGCAGTTCGGCAGGCGGCGAGCAGTACGTC.

This chain joins TRBV6-1 and TRBJ2-7; weak D call: TRBD1 (6 bases). The CDR3 spans 12 residues. V was trimmed by 8 bases and J by 3 bases, leaving 11 bases between them. CDR1 is MNHNS and CDR2 is SASEGT in the germline V gene. Written as DNA, the CDR3 is TGTGCCAGCGGGGGCCCGGACTACGAGCAGTACTTC. Translating it yields CASGGPDYEQYF.

V usage is TRBV9 and J usage is TRBJ2-1; 8 bases fit TRBD2. This CDR3 region has 15 residues. J gave up 6 bases and V 3 bases, and 8 bases lay outside the gene matches. CDR1 and CDR2 from the germline V gene are SGDLS and YYNGEE. The CDR3, as DNA: TGTGCCAGCAGCGAAGGGACTAGGAAGAGCAATGAGCAGTTCTTC. It specifies CASSEGTRKSNEQFF.